The source of this T cell receptor (beta chain) is a study of a mutant IDH1 vaccine in newly diagnosed glioma. At the level of the study: Treatment recipients were approximately 62% male and about 40% female, and their mean age was roughly 40 years. Patients' prior therapy spanned radiotherapy, temozolomide, or both; most underwent both. Overall study findings and caveats: Seemingly, top peripheral T cell clonotype changes bore no relation to pseudoprogression.

Remarks on this clone: Antigen specificity is unknown.

Libraries were prepared by immunoSEQ multiplex PCR; TCRdb keeps only in-frame clonotypes and omits some of them. The data contain about 32,000 clones, 79% of them singletons. The time point denotes: week 35, safety follow-up. Doses of 300 ug of mutant IDH1 20-mer peptide were given with topical imiquimod. V shed 6 bases, J shed 4 bases, and the junction held 12 bases outside the gene matches. Germline CDR1 reads MDHEN; CDR2 reads SYDVKM. This CDR3 is 16 amino acids long. This TCR was sampled from a woman in her 30s with glioma. Some clones in this sample may be carry-over from other donors' samples. The chain is built from TRBV28 and TRBJ1-5; the match to TRBD1 covers 7 bases. The specimen was PBMCs, collected from a glioma patient whose treatment included an IDH1 peptide vaccine. CDR3 residues: CASSLEGGRANQPQHF. The CDR3 nucleotides read TGTGCCAGCAGCCTAGAAGGGGGCAGGGCGAATCAGCCCCAGCATTTT. Together with reference TRBV28 and TRBJ1-5, the CDR3 gives the full variable domain: DVKVTQSSRYLVKRTGEKVFLECVQDMDHENMFWYRQDPGLGLRLIYFSYDVKMKEKGDIPEGYSVSREKKERFSLILESASTNQTSMYLCASSLEGGRANQPQHFGDGTRLSIL.